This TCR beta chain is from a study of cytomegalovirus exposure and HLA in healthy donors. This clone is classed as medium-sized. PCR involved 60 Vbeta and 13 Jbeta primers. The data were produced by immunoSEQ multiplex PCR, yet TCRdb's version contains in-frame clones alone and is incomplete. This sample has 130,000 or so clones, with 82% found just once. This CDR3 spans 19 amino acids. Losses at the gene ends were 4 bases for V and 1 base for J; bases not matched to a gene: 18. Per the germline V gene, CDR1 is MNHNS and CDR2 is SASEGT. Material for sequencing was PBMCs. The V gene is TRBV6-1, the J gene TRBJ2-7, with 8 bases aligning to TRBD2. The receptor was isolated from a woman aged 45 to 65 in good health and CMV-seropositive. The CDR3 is CASSATEGLDSPQSYEQYF. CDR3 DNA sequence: TGTGCCAGCAGTGCAACCGAGGGACTAGACAGTCCCCAATCCTACGAGCAGTACTTC.